The TCR beta chain described here comes from a study of blood T cell repertoires in COVID-19. Turning to the study itself: T cells, B-cell-depleted T cells, or PBMCs supplied cDNA or gDNA.

This CDR3 has 18 residues. The ends were cut back, 0 bases at V and 4 bases at J, with 21 bases in the middle. Germline loops: CDR1 GTSNPN, CDR2 SVGIG (reference sequence). Data came from immunoSEQ multiplex PCR; TCRdb stores just in-frame clones and leaves some out. Of 450,000 to 500,000 clones in the sample, approximately 85% are singletons; the top ten hold 3.2%. The chain couples TRBV30 to TRBJ1-4; unclear D gene. This receptor was identified in a human donor in a cohort sampled during active COVID-19. The sequencing sample was made of peripheral blood. The CDR3 region is CAWSVEDPSSPLNEKLFF. CDR3 bases: TGTGCCTGGAGTGTGGAGGACCCATCTAGCCCTCTTAATGAAAAACTGTTTTTT.